These 12 T cell receptor beta chains were all obtained from the same sample, sequenced in a study of regulatory T cells in long-lasting Graves disease. Arm-PCR of CDR3 regions and iRepertoire HTBI primers were the basis on which TCR beta libraries were built. TCRdb re-called the multiplex PCR reads through MiXCR, storing one row per CDR3 protein. The sample includes nearly 350,000 distinct CDR3 sequences, 15% to 20% of them seen just once. Time point meaning: persistent/refractory GD, antithyroid drugs over 5 years with positive TRAb. After RNA was extracted from PBMCs, the TCR library was made from it. The specimen comprised peripheral blood mononuclear cells (PBMCs), sampled when the disease was refractory, from a patient treated with antithyroid drugs. The receptors shown here come from a female donor with Graves disease.

The sample holds many counts of this clonotype. The chain uses TRBV7-2 and TRBJ1-2; D is unclear. The V gene's germline CDR1 is SGHTA and CDR2 FQGNSA. V lost 5 bases and J 4 bases, leaving 5 bases between the germline ends. This CDR3 region has 11 residues. The chain's CDR3 is CASSLLYGYTF. CDR3 nucleotides: TGTGCCAGCAGCCTTCTCTATGGCTACACCTTC.

In this sample, this clonotype turned up a few times. J is TRBJ2-2 and V is TRBV24-1; 11 positions agree with TRBD2. CDR1 and CDR2 from the germline V gene are KGHDR and SFDVKD. This CDR3 spans 18 amino acids. The V and J ends lost 3 bases and 5 bases, in that order; junction bases with no gene match: 10. The CDR3 DNA reads TGTGCCACCAGTGATACTGCCCTAGCGGGAGGTTATACCGGGGAGCTGTTTTTT. Its translation: CATSDTALAGGYTGELFF.

This clonotype has a count of ten or more. The chain couples TRBV12-3 or TRBV12-4 to TRBJ1-5, with D perhaps matching TRBD1 (5 bases). The CDR3 has 15 residues. The V end was cut by 4 bases, the J end by 3 bases, with 13 bases between. CDR3 nucleotides: TGTGCCAGCAGTTGGGGACCGATTCACAATCAGCCCCAGCATTTT. Protein sequence: CASSWGPIHNQPQHF.

There are a few counts of this clonotype. The gene calls are TRBV7-9 and TRBJ1-1; D is uncertain. Germline V gives CDR1 SEHNR, CDR2 FQNEAQ (reference sequence). V was pared by 3 bases and J by 8 bases, with 13 bases between. The CDR3 loop spans 13 amino acids. The CDR3 here is CASSFREVPEAFF. Written as DNA, the CDR3 is TGTGCCAGCAGCTTTCGGGAGGTGCCAGAAGCTTTCTTT. Based on the CDR3 plus reference TRBV7-9 and TRBJ1-1, the full variable domain is DTGVSQNPRHKITKRGQNVTFRCDPISEHNRLYWYRQTLGQGPEFLTYFQNEAQLEKSRLLSDRFSAERPKGSFSTLEIQRTEQGDSAMYLCASSFREVPEAFFGQGTRLTVV.

This clonotype came up a few times. This chain uses TRBV11-3 with TRBJ2-3; D perhaps matches TRBD1 (6 bases). There are 15 residues in the CDR3. Germline V gene sequence: CDR1 SGHNT, CDR2 YENEEA. Deletions cut 0 bases from V and 3 bases from J, with 10 bases between. CDR3 in amino acids: CASSLERQATDTQYF. The CDR3 DNA follows: TGTGCCAGCAGCTTAGAGAGACAGGCGACAGATACGCAGTATTTT.

The chain employs TRBV28 and TRBJ2-5, with D tentatively TRBD2 (5 bases). The CDR3 is made up of 15 amino acids. Germline CDR1 is MDHEN and CDR2 is SYDVKM. Trimming took off 4 bases at V and 0 bases at J, with 12 bases between the two ends. The CDR3 protein is CASSSALDYQETQYF. CDR3 in DNA: TGTGCCAGCAGTTCGGCTTTGGACTACCAAGAGACCCAGTACTTC. The complete variable domain, with remaining parts taken from reference TRBV28 and TRBJ2-5, reads DVKVTQSSRYLVKRTGEKVFLECVQDMDHENMFWYRQDPGLGLRLIYFSYDVKMKEKGDIPEGYSVSREKKERFSLILESASTNQTSMYLCASSSALDYQETQYFGPGTRLLVL.

This clonotype was seen repeatedly, ten times or more. This chain joins TRBV28 and TRBJ1-1; 7 bases map to TRBD1. The germline V gene has CDR1 MDHEN and CDR2 SYDVKM. CDR3 length: 13 residues. The V and J ends lost 7 bases and 3 bases, in that order; junction bases with no gene match: 5. For the CDR3, the DNA is TGTGCCAGCACCCAGGGGGGGCACACTGAAGCTTTCTTT. It translates to CASTQGGHTEAFF.

This clonotype has ten or more counts. The V and J genes are TRBV29-1 and TRBJ2-7; possibly TRBD1 for D (5 bases). The V and J ends lost 7 bases and 4 bases respectively, with 14 bases between them. The germline V gene encodes CDR1 SQVTM and CDR2 ANQGSEA. This CDR3 region has 12 residues. This chain's CDR3 is CSAATEGYEQYF. CDR3 DNA sequence: TGCAGCGCCGCGACAGAAGGGTACGAGCAGTACTTC.

This clonotype was observed at least ten times. J is TRBJ1-6 and V is TRBV10-3; the D is unclear. Germline V gene sequence: CDR1 ENHRY, CDR2 SYGVKD. This CDR3 has 14 amino acids. The V gene lost 5 bases and the J gene lost 10 bases, with 15 bases spanning the gap. CDR3 nucleotide sequence: TGTGCCATCAGTCTTAATGGAGGGAACTCACCCCTCCACTTT. This gives the protein CAISLNGGNSPLHF.

On this clonotype itself: Germline and junction disagree at one end, which may indicate a read error. The V call is TRBV5-1, the J call TRBJ1-1; D uncertain. There are 15 residues in the CDR3. Germline V gene data show CDR1 as SGHRS and CDR2 as YFSETQ. CDR3 coding DNA: TGCGCCAGCAGCTTGGAGCTGAGCATGAACACTGGAGCTTTCTTT. Its protein is CASSLELSMNTGAFF.

Concerning this clonotype: No DNA is shown, since the ends of the CDR3 on it are uncertain; the CDR3 is the one TCRdb lists. The V and J genes are TRBV20-1 and TRBJ1-1; the table gives TRBD1 as D, unverified against the DNA. Germline V CDR1 and CDR2: DFQATT, SNEGSKA (reference sequence). The CDR3 spans 17 amino acids, including both terminal residues. The CDR3 loop is CSARDWGPGSVWTEASF.

The chain joins TRBV27 to TRBJ2-5; TRBD2 is a possible D gene (6 bases). The CDR3 is 15 amino acids. Germline V gene data show CDR1 as MNHEY and CDR2 as SMNVEV (reference sequence). The V end lost 7 bases, the J end lost 4 bases, and 19 bases lay between the germline ends. Here the CDR3 reads CASKLTLAVGETQYF. CDR3 sequence (DNA): TGTGCCAGCAAACTCACATTAGCGGTCGGAGAGACCCAGTACTTC.